These 19 T cell receptor beta chains came from one sample sequenced in a study of shared clonotypes between healthy human individuals. TCRdb keeps only in-frame clones here, not all; method: immunoSEQ multiplex PCR. This sample has over 800,000 clones, with roughly 92% found just once. Terminally differentiated effector memory CD45RA+ cells were excluded by CCR7 positive selection of CD45RO-negative cells. Sequenced material: naive CD8+ T cells sorted from blood. The receptors shown here come from a man aged 25-45 years in good health.

This clone came up once. The rearrangement uses TRBV6-5 and TRBJ2-5; no clear D. There are 13 residues in the CDR3. Looked up from germline, CDR1 is MNHEY and CDR2 is SVGAGI. Trimming removed 1 base at V and 0 bases at J, with 3 bases between. DNA for the CDR3: TGTGCCAGCAGTTACTACAACCAAGAGACCCAGTACTTC. Encoded protein: CASSYYNQETQYF.

Turning to this clone: A far larger clone is just one base off, so this is likely a read error. V gene TRBV28 combines with J gene TRBJ2-7; 12 bases map to TRBD1. The J segment lost 5 bases and the V segment lost 5 bases, leaving 4 bases of the junction unmatched. This CDR3 has 14 residues. Per germline, CDR1 MDHEN and CDR2 SYDVKM. CDR3 loop: CASSPGTGGDEQYF. In DNA form, the CDR3 reads TGTGCCAGCAGTCCCGGGACAGGGGGCGACGAGCAGTACTTC.

This clone was seen a single time. The chain is built from TRBV7-2 and TRBJ2-1, with 14 bases fitting TRBD2. The trim removed 3 bases at V and 4 bases at J, leaving 2 bases unmatched. The germline gives CDR1 SGHTA, CDR2 FQGNSA. The CDR3 spans 16 residues. The CDR3 DNA follows: TGTGCCAGCAGCTTTGGGACTAGCGGGAGTTACAATGAGCAGTTCTTC. Translated: CASSFGTSGSYNEQFF.

The CDR3 region is CASRSMAQVGPYNEQFF. The CDR3 DNA follows: TGTGCCAGCAGATCCATGGCGCAGGTTGGTCCCTACAATGAGCAGTTCTTC. V and J are TRBV5-4 and TRBJ2-1, with D unclear. The CDR3 sequence is 17 residues long. Germline-derived CDR1 and CDR2 are SGHNT and YYREEE (reference sequence). V was pared by 5 bases and J by 2 bases, with 20 bases between.

The chain combines TRBV4-3 with TRBJ2-1; no definite D call. The ends were cut back, 0 bases at V and 4 bases at J, with 10 bases in the middle. The CDR3 length is 15 residues. CDR1 and CDR2 (germline): LGHNA, YSLEER. The CDR3 coding sequence is TGCGCCAGCAGCCAAGATACTTCACAATACAATGAGCAGTTCTTC. As protein: CASSQDTSQYNEQFF.

Notes on this clone: The sample holds other DNA sequences that translate to the same CDR3. V and J are TRBV7-9 and TRBJ2-7; 7 nucleotides align to TRBD1. This CDR3 region has 14 residues. Germline V gene data show CDR1 as SEHNR and CDR2 as FQNEAQ (reference sequence). The junction had 6 bases not matched to a gene; V was cut back by 3 bases and J by 4 bases. CDR3 sequence reads: CASSFTGQAYEQYF. DNA for the CDR3: TGTGCCAGCAGCTTTACCGGACAGGCGTACGAGCAGTACTTC.

The rearrangement joins TRBV7-6 to TRBJ2-7; 7 bases agree with TRBD2. This CDR3 has 14 residues. V was clipped by 2 bases and J by 5 bases; unmatched bases: 6. Germline CDR1 SGHVS, CDR2 FNYEAQ. CDR3 in DNA: TGTGCCAGCAGCTTATTAGGGCTAGCGGACGAGCAGTACTTC. This codes for CASSLLGLADEQYF.

V usage is TRBV15 and J usage is TRBJ2-3, with D tentatively TRBD1 (5 bases). CDR1 and CDR2 (germline): LNHNV, YYDKDF (reference sequence). V was cut by 0 bases and J by 2 bases, with 12 bases left in between. The CDR3 loop spans 16 amino acids. CDR3 sequence: CATSRDRASNTDTQYF. The CDR3 nucleotides are TGTGCCACCAGCAGAGACAGGGCCTCGAACACAGATACGCAGTATTTT.

Note on this clone: The sample holds other DNA sequences that translate to the same CDR3. The CDR3 here is CASSLGTSGTYEQYF. CDR3 DNA sequence: TGCGCCAGCAGCCTTGGGACTAGCGGAACCTACGAGCAGTACTTC. V gene TRBV4-3 combines with J gene TRBJ2-7, with TRBD2 identical over 11 bases. CDR1 is LGHNA, CDR2 YSLEER, per germline. The CDR3 has 15 amino acids. The J segment lost 2 bases and the V segment lost 4 bases, leaving 4 bases of the junction unmatched.

CDR3 coding DNA: TGTGCCAGCGGCCAAATCAGGACAGAAGAGACCCAGTACTTC. Amino acid sequence: CASGQIRTEETQYF. The chain combines TRBV10-3 with TRBJ2-5, with D maybe TRBD1 (6 bases). The germline V gene has CDR1 ENHRY and CDR2 SYGVKD. This CDR3 spans 14 amino acids. Between the trimmed V and J ends, which lost 10 bases and 3 bases, there was a span of 18 bases.

This chain joins TRBV7-9 and TRBJ1-2; the D is unclear. V was clipped by 0 bases and J by 4 bases, with 12 bases between them. CDR3 length equals 15 residues. Germline CDR1 reads SEHNR; CDR2 reads FQNEAQ (reference sequence). The CDR3 sequence: CASSLAAGAGYGYTF. CDR3 bases: TGTGCCAGCAGCTTAGCGGCAGGAGCAGGCTATGGCTACACCTTC.

The chain employs TRBV29-1 and TRBJ2-1; D unclear. Germline V gene data show CDR1 as SQVTM and CDR2 as ANQGSEA. V lost 6 bases to trimming and J lost 4 bases, with 19 bases between them. CDR3 length equals 15 residues. CDR3: CSVLYYLDLYNEQFF. CDR3 DNA sequence: TGCAGCGTGTTATACTACCTCGATCTTTACAATGAGCAGTTCTTC.

This chain uses TRBV6-5 with TRBJ2-1, with 10 bases matching TRBD2. Germline V gene data show CDR1 as MNHEY and CDR2 as SVGAGI. Germline trimming cut 0 bases from V and 8 bases from J; bases unmatched to any gene: 1. The CDR3 runs to 14 residues. CDR3 bases: TGTGCCAGCAGTTACTCGCTAGCGGGAGATGAGCAGTTCTTC. This encodes CASSYSLAGDEQFF.

The chain couples TRBV7-2 to TRBJ2-7; possible D gene TRBD2, 5 bases. Trimming cost V 5 bases and J 12 bases, with 14 bases left between them. Germline CDR1 SGHTA, CDR2 FQGNSA. This CDR3 contains 11 residues. CDR3 residues: CASSPGLEWYF. The CDR3 DNA reads TGTGCCAGCAGCCCAGGACTTGAGTGGTACTTC.

The chain couples TRBV7-9 to TRBJ2-7; D is unresolved. Germline V gene lookup returns CDR1 SEHNR and CDR2 FQNEAQ (reference sequence). Trimming took 8 bases from V and 0 from J, leaving 8 bases between them. This CDR3 comprises 12 residues. For the CDR3, the DNA is TGTGCCAGCGGTGGGCTCTCCTACGAGCAGTACTTC. Protein product: CASGGLSYEQYF.

This clone appeared once. CDR3 coding DNA: TGCGCCAGCAGCTTGGTGATAGCCAGGGAGACCCAGTACTTC. Translation: CASSLVIARETQYF. The chain couples TRBV5-1 to TRBJ2-5, with no clear D. CDR3 length equals 14 residues. The germline gives CDR1 SGHRS, CDR2 YFSETQ. The germline V and J ends were trimmed by 0 bases and 5 bases, with 11 bases remaining between them.

The chain carries TRBV5-4 and TRBJ2-5; weak D call: TRBD2 (5 bases). Germline V CDR1 and CDR2: SGHNT, YYREEE (reference sequence). CDR3 length equals 15 residues. Trimming left V 3 bases short and J 3 bases short, with 15 bases between. The CDR3 sequence: CASSSDDFGEETQYF. The DNA for the CDR3 is TGTGCCAGCAGCTCGGATGATTTCGGGGAAGAGACCCAGTACTTC.

The V and J genes are TRBV9 and TRBJ2-3; the match to TRBD1 covers 10 bases. The CDR3 has 16 residues. Germline V gene sequence: CDR1 SGDLS, CDR2 YYNGEE. Trimming took 4 bases from V and 4 from J; bases not matched to a gene: 9. The CDR3 sequence is CASSSRTGGVADTQYF. CDR3 in DNA: TGTGCCAGCAGCTCCCGGACAGGGGGAGTCGCAGATACGCAGTATTTT.

This clone was seen only a few times. Other nucleotide sequences in the sample specify the same CDR3. The rearrangement joins TRBV9 to TRBJ2-1; the match to TRBD2 covers 9 bases. J gave up 0 bases and V 3 bases, and 1 base lay outside the gene matches. Per the germline V gene, CDR1 is SGDLS and CDR2 is YYNGEE. The CDR3 consists of 15 residues. The DNA of the CDR3 is TGTGCCAGCAGCGATAGCGGGAGCTCCTACAATGAGCAGTTCTTC. Translation gives CASSDSGSSYNEQFF.